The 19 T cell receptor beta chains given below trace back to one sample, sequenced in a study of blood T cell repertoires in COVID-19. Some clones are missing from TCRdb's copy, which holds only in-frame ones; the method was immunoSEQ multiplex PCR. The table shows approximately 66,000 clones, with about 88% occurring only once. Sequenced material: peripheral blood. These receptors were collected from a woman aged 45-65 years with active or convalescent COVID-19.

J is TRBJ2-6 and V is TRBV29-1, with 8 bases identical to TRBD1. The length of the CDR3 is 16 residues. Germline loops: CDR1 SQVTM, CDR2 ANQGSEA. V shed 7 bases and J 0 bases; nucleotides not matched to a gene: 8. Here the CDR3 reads CSAGQGENSGANVLTF. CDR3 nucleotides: TGCAGCGCCGGACAGGGCGAAAACTCTGGGGCCAACGTCCTGACTTTC.

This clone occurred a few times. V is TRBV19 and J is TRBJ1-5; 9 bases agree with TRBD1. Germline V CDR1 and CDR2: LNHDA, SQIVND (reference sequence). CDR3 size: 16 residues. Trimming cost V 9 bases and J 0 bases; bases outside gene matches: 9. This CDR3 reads CASADRGSYSNQPQHF. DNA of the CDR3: TGTGCCAGCGCCGACAGGGGGAGTTATAGCAATCAGCCCCAGCATTTT.

CDR3 residues: CASSQIGLAGGEQYF. CDR3 bases: TGTGCCAGCAGCCAGATCGGACTAGCGGGAGGCGAGCAGTACTTC. The rearrangement uses TRBV3-1 (or the pseudogene TRBV3-2) and TRBJ2-7, with 14 bases identical to TRBD2. This CDR3 spans 15 amino acids. Germline V gives CDR1 LGHDT, CDR2 YNNKEL (reference sequence). The V segment lost 3 bases and the J segment 6 bases; nucleotides outside the gene matches: 4.

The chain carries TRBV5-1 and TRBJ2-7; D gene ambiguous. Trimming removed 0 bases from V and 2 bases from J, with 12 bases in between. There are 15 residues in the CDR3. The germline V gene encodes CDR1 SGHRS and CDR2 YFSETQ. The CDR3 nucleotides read TGCGCCAGCAGCTTGGAGGCGGCTGCGACCTACGAGCAGTACTTC. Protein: CASSLEAAATYEQYF. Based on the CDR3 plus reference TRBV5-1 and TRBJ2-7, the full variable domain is KAGVTQTPRYLIKTRGQQVTLSCSPISGHRSVSWYQQTPGQGLQFLFEYFSETQRNKGNFPGRFSGRQFSNSRSEMNVSTLELGDSALYLCASSLEAAATYEQYFGPGTRLTVT.

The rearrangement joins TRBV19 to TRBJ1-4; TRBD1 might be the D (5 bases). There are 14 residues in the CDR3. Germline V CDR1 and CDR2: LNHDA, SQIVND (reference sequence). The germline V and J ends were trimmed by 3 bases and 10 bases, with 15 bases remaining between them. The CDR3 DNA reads TGTGCCAGTAGTATGGGGGGGAGAAGTCGAAAACTGTTTTTT. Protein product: CASSMGGRSRKLFF.

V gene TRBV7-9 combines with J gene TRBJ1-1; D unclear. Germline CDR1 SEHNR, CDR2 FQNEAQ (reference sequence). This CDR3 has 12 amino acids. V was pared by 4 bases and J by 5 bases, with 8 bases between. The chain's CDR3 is CASSSRGTEAFF. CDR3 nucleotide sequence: TGTGCCAGCAGCTCCCGAGGAACTGAAGCTTTCTTT.

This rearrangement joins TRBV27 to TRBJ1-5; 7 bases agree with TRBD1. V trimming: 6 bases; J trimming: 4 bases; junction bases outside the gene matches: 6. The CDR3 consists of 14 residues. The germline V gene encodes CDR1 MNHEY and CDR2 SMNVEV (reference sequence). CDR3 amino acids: CASRGTAINQPQHF. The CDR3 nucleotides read TGTGCCAGCAGAGGGACAGCTATTAATCAGCCCCAGCATTTT.

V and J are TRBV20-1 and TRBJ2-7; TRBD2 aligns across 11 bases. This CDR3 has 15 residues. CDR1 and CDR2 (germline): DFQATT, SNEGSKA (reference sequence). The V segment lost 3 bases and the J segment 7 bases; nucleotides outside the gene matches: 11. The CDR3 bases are TGCAGTGCTAGTGGGACTAGCGGAAATCGCCAGGAGCAGTACTTC. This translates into CSASGTSGNRQEQYF.

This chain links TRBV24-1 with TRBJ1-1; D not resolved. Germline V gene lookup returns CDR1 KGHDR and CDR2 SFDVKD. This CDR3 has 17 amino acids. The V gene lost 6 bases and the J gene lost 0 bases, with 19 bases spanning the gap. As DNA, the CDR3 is TGTGCCACCAGTTTTAAGGTCCCCGGGTGGCTGAACACTGAAGCTTTCTTT. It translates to CATSFKVPGWLNTEAFF.

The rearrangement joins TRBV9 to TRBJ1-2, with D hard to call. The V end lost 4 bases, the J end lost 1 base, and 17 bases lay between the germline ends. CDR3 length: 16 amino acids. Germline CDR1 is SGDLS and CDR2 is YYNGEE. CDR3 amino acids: CASSKNQNNYNYGYTF. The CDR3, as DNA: TGTGCCAGCAGCAAAAACCAGAACAACTATAACTATGGCTACACCTTC.

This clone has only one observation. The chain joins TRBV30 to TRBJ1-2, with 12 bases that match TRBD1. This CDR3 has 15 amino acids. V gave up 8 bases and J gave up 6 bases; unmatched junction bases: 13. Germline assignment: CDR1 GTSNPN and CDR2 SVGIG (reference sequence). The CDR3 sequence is CARTGGQGAWNGYTF. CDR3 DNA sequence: TGTGCCCGGACCGGGGGACAGGGGGCGTGGAATGGCTACACCTTC.

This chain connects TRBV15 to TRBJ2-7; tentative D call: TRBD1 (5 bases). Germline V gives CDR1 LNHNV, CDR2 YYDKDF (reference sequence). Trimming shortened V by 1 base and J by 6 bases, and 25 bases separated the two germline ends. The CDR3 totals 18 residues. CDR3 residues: CATSRGRTGRLYPSEQYF. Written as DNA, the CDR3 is TGTGCCACCAGCAGAGGGAGAACAGGACGACTTTACCCGTCCGAGCAGTACTTC.

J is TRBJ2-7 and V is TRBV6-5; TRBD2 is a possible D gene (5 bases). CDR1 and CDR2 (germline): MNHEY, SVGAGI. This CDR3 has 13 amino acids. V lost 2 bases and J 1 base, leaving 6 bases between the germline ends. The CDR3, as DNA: TGTGCCAGCAGTTACCGGGATTCCTACGAGCAGTACTTC. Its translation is CASSYRDSYEQYF.

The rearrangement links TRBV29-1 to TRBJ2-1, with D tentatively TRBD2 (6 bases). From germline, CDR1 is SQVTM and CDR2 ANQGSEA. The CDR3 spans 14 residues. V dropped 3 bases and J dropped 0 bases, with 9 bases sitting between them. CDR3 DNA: TGCAGCGTTGACCCCGGGAGCTCCTACAATGAGCAGTTCTTC. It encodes CSVDPGSSYNEQFF.

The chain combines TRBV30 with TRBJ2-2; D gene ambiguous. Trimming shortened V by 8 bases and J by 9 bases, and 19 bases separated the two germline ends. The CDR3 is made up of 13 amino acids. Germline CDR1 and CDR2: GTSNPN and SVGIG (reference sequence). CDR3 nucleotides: TGTGCCGGTCGAGCCACTGGTTTGCGGGAGCTGTTTTTT. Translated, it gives CAGRATGLRELFF.

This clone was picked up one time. As DNA, the CDR3 is TGTGCCAGCAGGACCGGGACTAGCGGGAGAGAGACCCAGTACTTC. Translating it yields CASRTGTSGRETQYF. V is TRBV7-3 and J is TRBJ2-5; 14 bases agree with TRBD2. J was trimmed by 4 bases and V by 6 bases; bases with no gene match: 4. This CDR3 spans 15 amino acids. The germline CDR1 and CDR2 sequences are SGHTA and FQGTGA.

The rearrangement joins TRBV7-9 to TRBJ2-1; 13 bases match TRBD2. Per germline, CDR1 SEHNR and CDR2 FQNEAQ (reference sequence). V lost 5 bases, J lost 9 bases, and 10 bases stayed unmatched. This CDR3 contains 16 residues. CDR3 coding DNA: TGTGCCAGCAGCCCGAAGGGGACTAGCGGGAAGGGTGAGCAGTTCTTC. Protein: CASSPKGTSGKGEQFF.

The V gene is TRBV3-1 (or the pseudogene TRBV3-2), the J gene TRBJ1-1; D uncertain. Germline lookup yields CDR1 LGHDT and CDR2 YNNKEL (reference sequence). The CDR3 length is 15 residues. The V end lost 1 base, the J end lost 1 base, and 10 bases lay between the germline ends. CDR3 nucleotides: TGTGCCAGCAGCCAAGGGTGGCATCCGAACACTGAAGCTTTCTTT. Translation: CASSQGWHPNTEAFF.

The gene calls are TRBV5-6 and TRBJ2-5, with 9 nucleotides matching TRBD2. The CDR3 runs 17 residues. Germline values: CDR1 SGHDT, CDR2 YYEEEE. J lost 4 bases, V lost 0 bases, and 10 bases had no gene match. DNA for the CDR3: TGTGCCAGCAGCTTGGTTGGGTTCGAAGCGGGAGGAGAGACCCAGTACTTC. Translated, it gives CASSLVGFEAGGETQYF.